This TCR beta chain was recorded in a study of shared clonotypes between healthy human individuals. The protocol was immunoSEQ multiplex PCR, while the TCRdb copy is restricted to in-frame clones and leaves out a portion. Of fewer than 700,000 clones in the sample, around 77% were seen once. Trimming shortened V by 2 bases and J by 3 bases, and 8 bases separated the two germline ends. CDR1 is SGHTA and CDR2 is FQGNSA in the germline V gene. The CDR3 consists of 14 residues. This chain links TRBV7-2 with TRBJ1-5; no clear D. The sequenced material came from PBMCs. The receptor was isolated from a woman in her thirties or forties in good health. Some clones in this sample may be carry-over from other donors' samples. CDR3 region: CASSLQGTNQPQHF. The CDR3 coding sequence is TGTGCCAGCAGCTTACAAGGTACCAATCAGCCCCAGCATTTT. The complete variable domain, with remaining parts taken from reference TRBV7-2 and TRBJ1-5, reads GAGVSQSPSNKVTEKGKDVELRCDPISGHTALYWYRQSLGQGLEFLIYFQGNSAPDKSGLPSDRFSAERTGGSVSTLTIQRTQQEDSAVYLCASSLQGTNQPQHFGDGTRLSIL.